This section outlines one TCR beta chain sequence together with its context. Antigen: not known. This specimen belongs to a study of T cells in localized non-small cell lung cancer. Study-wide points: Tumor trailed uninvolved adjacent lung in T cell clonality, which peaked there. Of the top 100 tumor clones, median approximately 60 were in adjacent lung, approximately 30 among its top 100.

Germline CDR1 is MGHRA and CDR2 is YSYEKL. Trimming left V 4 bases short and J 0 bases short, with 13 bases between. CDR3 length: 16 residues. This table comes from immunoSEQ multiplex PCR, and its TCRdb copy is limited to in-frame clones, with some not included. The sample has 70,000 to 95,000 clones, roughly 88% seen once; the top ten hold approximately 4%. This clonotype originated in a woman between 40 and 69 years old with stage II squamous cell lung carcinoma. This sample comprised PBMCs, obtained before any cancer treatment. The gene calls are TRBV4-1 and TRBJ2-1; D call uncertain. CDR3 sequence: CASSRLDTSSYNEQFF. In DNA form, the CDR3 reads TGCGCCAGCAGCCGACTCGACACGAGCTCCTACAATGAGCAGTTCTTC.